This TCR beta chain is from a study of shared clonotypes between healthy human individuals. Germline V lookup: CDR1 LGHNA, CDR2 YSLEER. The V segment lost 0 bases and the J segment 4 bases; nucleotides outside the gene matches: 8. The CDR3 has 16 amino acids. Remarks on this clone: Its antigen is undetermined.

TCRdb's table, derived via immunoSEQ multiplex PCR, lists solely in-frame clones and lacks some. This sample has about 500,000 clones, with about 74% found just once. Participating donors were healthy, HIV-negative adults free of recent acute infections or vaccinations. Study-wide results and limits: It was the few donors that limited the genetic and exposure-history diversity represented.

The chain joins TRBV4-3 to TRBJ2-5, with 7 bases matching TRBD2. The TCR comes from a middle-aged woman in good health. Some clones in this sample may be carry-over from other donors' samples. Sequenced input: PBMCs. Here the CDR3 DNA reads TGCGCCAGCAGCCAAGATCTCGGGGACTATGGAGAGACCCAGTACTTC. This translates into CASSQDLGDYGETQYF.